This section outlines one TCR beta chain sequence together with its context. What it binds is unknown. This sample was included in a study of T cell repertoires in cytomegalovirus infection. Study summary: It was the public TCR beta signatures that indicated both CMV infection and matching HLA type. Study-wide findings and caveats: Using cumulative public TCR beta family frequency, the authors identified those who carried CMV together with the relevant HLA. CMV-specific HLA-C-restricted TCR beta clonotypes dominated the ex vivo response.

With V trimmed by 4 bases and J by 4 bases, 7 bases remained unmatched. The CDR3 is made up of 16 amino acids. From germline, CDR1 is KGHDR and CDR2 SFDVKD. One entry per CDR3 protein, called by TCRdb with MiXCR from the reads. The sample consists of about 180,000 distinct CDR3 sequences, 13% to 15% of them appearing once. The sequence was collected from a human donor in good health (CMV status not recorded). Some clones in this sample may be carry-over from other donors' samples. The chain couples TRBV24-1 to TRBJ1-2, with 11 nucleotides matching TRBD1. Sequencing was carried out using PBMCs. The CDR3, as DNA: TGTGCCACCAGTGACCCTGAGGGGACAGGGGGCTATGGCTACACCTTC. It codes for CATSDPEGTGGYGYTF.